The 18 T cell receptor beta chains below come from one sample, sequenced in a study of Ad26.COV2.S vaccination and SARS-CoV-2 variants. Treatment here: 15 to 20 received Ad26.COV2.S at low or high dose, single or two shots; several received placebo; per-sample allocation not given. Sampling occurred on day 63 after the first vaccine or placebo injection. Here immunoSEQ multiplex PCR was the method, and the copy in TCRdb shows in-frame clones only, minus some. The sample has about 480,000 clones, roughly 89% seen once; the top ten hold roughly 13%. This sample comprised peripheral blood, obtained in a trial of Ad26.COV2.S vaccine versus placebo. The receptors stem from a person between 18 and 65 years old who received the Ad26.COV2.S COVID-19 vaccine or a placebo.

A single count supports this clone. The sample carries other DNA sequences with the same CDR3. V usage is TRBV18 and J usage is TRBJ2-5; no firm D call. CDR3 length equals 12 residues. Germline V gives CDR1 KGHSH, CDR2 LQKENI. V was cut by 5 bases and J by 4 bases, with 8 bases left in between. As DNA, the CDR3 is TGTGCCAGCTCAGACGGTGGAGAGACCCAGTACTTC. Its translation: CASSDGGETQYF.

J is TRBJ2-4 and V is TRBV4-1, with 10 bases fitting TRBD1. With V trimmed by 2 bases and J by 0 bases, 7 bases remained unmatched. The CDR3 loop spans 18 amino acids. Per germline, CDR1 MGHRA and CDR2 YSYEKL. CDR3 residues: CASSQPPGQGLAKNIQYF. The DNA of the CDR3 is TGCGCCAGCAGCCAACCACCGGGACAGGGGTTAGCCAAAAACATTCAGTACTTC.

This clone has a handful of counts. The chain couples TRBV2 to TRBJ1-5; no definite D call. CDR3 size: 14 residues. Trimming pared 7 bases from V and 7 bases from J, leaving 17 bases between. Germline V lookup: CDR1 SNHLY, CDR2 FYNNEI. The CDR3 DNA reads as TGTGCCAGCACCGAGGTGGAAAACCGGCAGCCCCAGCATTTT. Amino acid sequence: CASTEVENRQPQHF. The whole variable domain, remainder taken from reference TRBV2 and TRBJ1-5, is EPEVTQTPSHQVTQMGQEVILRCVPISNHLYFYWYRQILGQKVEFLVSFYNNEISEKSEIFDDQFSVERPDGSNFTLKIRSTKLEDSAMYFCASTEVENRQPQHFGDGTRLSIL.

This chain connects TRBV28 to TRBJ1-2; a possible D gene is TRBD1 (5 bases). This CDR3 region has 13 residues. Per germline, CDR1 MDHEN and CDR2 SYDVKM. V was shortened by 10 bases and J by 10 bases, with 22 bases between the two germline ends. CDR3 nucleotides: TGTGCCACGGAGCCTACACACAGGCCTGACTACACCTTC. Translating gives CATEPTHRPDYTF.

The J gene is TRBJ2-7, the V gene TRBV3-1 (or the pseudogene TRBV3-2); D call uncertain. The germline V and J ends were trimmed by 6 bases and 2 bases, with 14 bases remaining between them. Germline CDR1 is LGHDT and CDR2 is YNNKEL (reference sequence). The CDR3 contains 14 residues. The CDR3 nucleotides read TGTGCCAGCAGTCAAACATGGGGTGCCTACGAGCAGTACTTC. It yields the protein CASSQTWGAYEQYF.

This chain uses TRBV30 with TRBJ2-7; D unresolved. CDR3 length equals 14 residues. The V gene's germline CDR1 is GTSNPN and CDR2 SVGIG (reference sequence). Between the trimmed V and J ends, which lost 4 bases and 0 bases, there was a span of 13 bases. In DNA form, the CDR3 reads TGTGCCTGGACCCGACGGGCCAGCTCCTACGAGCAGTACTTC. Residues: CAWTRRASSYEQYF.

The V and J genes are TRBV18 and TRBJ2-3; no clear D. CDR3 length: 13 amino acids. The germline V and J ends were trimmed by 3 bases and 4 bases, with 8 bases remaining between them. CDR1 is KGHSH and CDR2 is LQKENI in the germline V gene. In DNA, the CDR3 is TGTGCCAGCTCACCTCCGACGGCAGATACGCAGTATTTT. Translated: CASSPPTADTQYF.

The genes are TRBV28 and TRBJ2-3; TRBD2 is a possible D gene (6 bases). Trimming shortened V by 1 base and J by 5 bases, and 13 bases separated the two germline ends. This CDR3 is built from 15 residues. Germline CDR1 MDHEN, CDR2 SYDVKM. CDR3 nucleotide sequence: TGTGCCAGCAGTTTATCGGGAGTCGGGGGAGATACGCAGTATTTT. It translates to CASSLSGVGGDTQYF.

This CDR3 reads CATSRDPGADEQYF. DNA of the CDR3: TGTGCCACCAGCAGAGATCCGGGTGCCGACGAGCAGTACTTC. The chain uses TRBV15 and TRBJ2-7; D remains ambiguous. The length of the CDR3 is 14 residues. Germline CDR1 and CDR2: LNHNV and YYDKDF (reference sequence). Trimming stripped 0 bases from V and 5 bases from J, with 11 bases between. The whole variable domain, filled in from reference TRBV15 and TRBJ2-7, reads DAMVIQNPRYQVTQFGKPVTLSCSQTLNHNVMYWYQQKSSQAPKLLFHYYDKDFNNEADTPDNFQSRRPNTSFCFLDIRSPGLGDTAMYLCATSRDPGADEQYFGPGTRLTVT.

Details on this clone: The sample holds other DNA sequences that translate to the same CDR3. The chain has TRBV28 and TRBJ2-7; no clear D gene. The CDR3 sequence is 12 residues long. Per germline, CDR1 MDHEN and CDR2 SYDVKM. V was shortened by 5 bases and J by 3 bases, with 8 bases between the two germline ends. This CDR3 reads CASSPPGYEQYF. As DNA, the CDR3 is TGTGCCAGCAGTCCGCCCGGCTACGAGCAGTACTTC.

The rearrangement links TRBV4-1 to TRBJ1-1; D unresolved. V lost 4 bases to trimming and J lost 2 bases, with 11 bases between them. Germline CDR1 and CDR2: MGHRA and YSYEKL. This CDR3 comprises 14 residues. CDR3 sequence: CASSRAPENTEAFF. The CDR3, as DNA: TGCGCCAGCAGCCGAGCCCCGGAAAACACTGAAGCTTTCTTT.

This chain uses TRBV7-2 with TRBJ2-5, with TRBD1 as a possible D gene (6 bases). Trimming left V 5 bases short and J 5 bases short, with 12 bases between. Germline CDR1 and CDR2: SGHTA and FQGNSA. This CDR3 is 13 amino acids long. CDR3 nucleotide sequence: TGTGCCAGCAGCCCGGACAGTGCGGAGACCCAGTACTTC. Translated: CASSPDSAETQYF.

This clone has only one observation. As DNA, the CDR3 is TGTGCCAGCAGCTTTTTTGGTCAGCGGGAGGGCTCCTACAATGAGCAGTTCTTC. Its translation: CASSFFGQREGSYNEQFF. The chain combines TRBV5-4 with TRBJ2-1; 10 bases match TRBD2. J gave up 0 bases and V 2 bases, and 8 bases lay outside the gene matches. This CDR3 is built from 18 residues. In germline, CDR1 is SGHNT, CDR2 YYREEE (reference sequence).

V and J are TRBV11-3 and TRBJ1-1; D uncertain. Per germline, CDR1 SGHNT and CDR2 YENEEA. V was shortened by 2 bases and J by 1 base, with 5 bases between the two germline ends. This CDR3 has 13 amino acids. The CDR3 sequence: CASSLWRNTEAFF. In DNA form, the CDR3 reads TGTGCCAGCAGCTTATGGAGGAACACTGAAGCTTTCTTT.

The V and J genes are TRBV5-4 and TRBJ2-2; 7 positions agree with TRBD1. CDR1 is SGHNT, CDR2 YYREEE, per germline (reference sequence). This CDR3 region has 15 residues. The V segment lost 4 bases and the J segment 6 bases; nucleotides outside the gene matches: 9. The CDR3 sequence: CASSPGGKWSGELFF. The CDR3 DNA reads TGTGCCAGCAGCCCAGGGGGAAAGTGGTCCGGGGAGCTGTTTTTT.

DNA for the CDR3: TGTGCCAGCATGGACGGGACCTATCAGCCCCAGCATTTT. Its protein product is CASMDGTYQPQHF. The chain carries TRBV7-9 and TRBJ1-5, with D perhaps matching TRBD1 (5 bases). V dropped 7 bases and J dropped 5 bases, with 12 bases sitting between them. The CDR3 length is 13 residues. Germline-derived CDR1 and CDR2 are SEHNR and FQNEAQ (reference sequence).

The CDR3 here is CASSDALLAGSYNEQFF. Here the CDR3 DNA reads TGTGCCAGCAGCGACGCTTTACTAGCGGGATCCTACAATGAGCAGTTCTTC. The chain carries TRBV2 and TRBJ2-1; 10 nucleotides match TRBD2. Germline CDR1 reads SNHLY; CDR2 reads FYNNEI. V was clipped by 6 bases and J by 1 base; unmatched bases: 9. This CDR3 has 17 residues.

The chain couples TRBV5-1 to TRBJ2-3; D gene uncertain. V lost 0 bases and J lost 2, with 4 bases in between. Germline CDR1 SGHRS, CDR2 YFSETQ. The CDR3 has 13 amino acids. The CDR3 loop is CASSLGHTDTQYF. The CDR3 DNA reads as TGCGCCAGCAGCTTGGGGCACACAGATACGCAGTATTTT.